This T cell receptor (beta chain) was documented in a study of OX40 agonist ivuxolimab in advanced cancers. Study-wide background: It was ivuxolimab, an agonistic anti-OX40 (CD134) antibody, that patients were treated with. Three partial responders included one hepatocellular carcinoma patient and two cutaneous melanoma patients.

Of note for this clone: Its antigen is not identified.

Germline-derived CDR1 and CDR2 are LGHNA and YSLEER. The CDR3 runs to 15 residues. V dropped 0 bases and J dropped 11; count of bases not matched to a gene: 1. Study results and limitations: Expanded peripheral T cell antigen specificity was not determined.

Profiling relied on immunoSEQ multiplex PCR, and the TCRdb table lists in-frame clones only, not all of them. The table includes about 100,000 clones, approximately 90% detected once. The chain is built from TRBV4-3 and TRBJ2-4; 16 bases map to TRBD2. Sequencing was performed on CD4+ or CD8+ T cells sorted from blood, taken in a trial of the OX40 agonist ivuxolimab. The source of this sequence is an adult with an advanced solid tumor such as melanoma, head and neck, liver or kidney cancer. This chain's CDR3 is CASSQDGTSGRVQYF. CDR3 sequence (DNA): TGCGCCAGCAGCCAAGATGGGACTAGCGGGAGGGTTCAGTACTTC.